This T cell receptor (beta chain) was identified in a study of cytomegalovirus exposure and HLA in healthy donors. PCR primers comprised 60 Vbeta and 13 Jbeta primers. Libraries were prepared by immunoSEQ multiplex PCR; TCRdb keeps only in-frame clonotypes and omits some of them. Counted here are 60,000 to 70,000 clones, around 80% occurring once; the ten biggest clones make up around 4%. From germline, CDR1 is SGHDT and CDR2 YYEEEE. J lost 8 bases, V lost 4 bases, and 8 bases had no gene match. CDR3 length: 13 amino acids. The V gene is TRBV5-6, the J gene TRBJ1-2; TRBD1 matches at 7 bases. The sequence came from a woman younger than 45 in good health and CMV-seronegative. Sequenced material: PBMCs. The DNA for the CDR3 is TGTGCCAGCAGCCCTGAGGGACAGTTCGGCTACACCTTC. Translated: CASSPEGQFGYTF. Drawing the rest from reference TRBV5-6 and TRBJ1-2, the complete variable domain is DAGVTQSPTHLIKTRGQQVTLRCSPKSGHDTVSWYQQALGQGPQFIFQYYEEEERQRGNFPDRFSGHQFPNYSSELNVNALLLGDSALYLCASSPEGQFGYTFGSGTRLTVV.